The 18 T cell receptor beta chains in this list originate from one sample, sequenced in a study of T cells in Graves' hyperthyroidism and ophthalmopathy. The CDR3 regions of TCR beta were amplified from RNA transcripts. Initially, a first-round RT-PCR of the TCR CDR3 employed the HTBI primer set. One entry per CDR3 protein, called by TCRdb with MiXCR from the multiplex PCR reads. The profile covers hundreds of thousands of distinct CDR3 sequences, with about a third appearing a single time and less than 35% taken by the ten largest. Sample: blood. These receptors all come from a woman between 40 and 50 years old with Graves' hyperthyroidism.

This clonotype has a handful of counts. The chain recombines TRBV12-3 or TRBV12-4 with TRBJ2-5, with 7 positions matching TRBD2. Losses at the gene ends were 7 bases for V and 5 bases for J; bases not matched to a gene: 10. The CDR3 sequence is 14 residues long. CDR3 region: CASTLGGSQETQYF. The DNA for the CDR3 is TGTGCCAGCACCTTGGGGGGGTCGCAGGAGACCCAGTACTTC.

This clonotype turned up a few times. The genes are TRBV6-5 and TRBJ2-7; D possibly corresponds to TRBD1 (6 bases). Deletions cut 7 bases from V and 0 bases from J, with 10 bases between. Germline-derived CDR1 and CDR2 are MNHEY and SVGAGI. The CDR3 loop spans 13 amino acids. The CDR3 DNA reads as TGTGCCAGCATCACAGGGCACTCCTACGAGCAGTACTTC. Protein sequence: CASITGHSYEQYF.

CDR3 amino acids: CATSSQSGSLYEQYF. The CDR3 DNA sequence: TGTGCCACCAGCAGCCAATCAGGGAGCCTTTACGAGCAGTACTTC. The chain joins TRBV15 to TRBJ2-7, with D perhaps matching TRBD1 or TRBD2 (5 bases each). CDR1 and CDR2 (germline): LNHNV, YYDKDF (reference sequence). V was trimmed by 3 bases and J by 4 bases, leaving 16 bases between them. The CDR3 has 15 residues.

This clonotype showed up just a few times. The CDR3, as DNA: TGTGCCAGCAGCGGTCCCTACGGGATTCCCACTGAAGCTTTCTTT. Its protein product is CASSGPYGIPTEAFF. This sequence joins TRBV9 and TRBJ1-1; no definite D call. From germline, CDR1 is SGDLS and CDR2 YYNGEE. V lost 3 bases, J lost 4 bases, and 16 bases lay in between. The CDR3 runs 15 residues.

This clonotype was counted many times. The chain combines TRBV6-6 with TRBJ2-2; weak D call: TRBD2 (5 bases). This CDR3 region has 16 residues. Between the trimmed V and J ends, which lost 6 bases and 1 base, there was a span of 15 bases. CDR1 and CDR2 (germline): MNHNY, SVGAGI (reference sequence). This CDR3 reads CASSNPRTGNTGELFF. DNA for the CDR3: TGTGCCAGCAGCAACCCTAGGACTGGGAACACCGGGGAGCTGTTTTTT.

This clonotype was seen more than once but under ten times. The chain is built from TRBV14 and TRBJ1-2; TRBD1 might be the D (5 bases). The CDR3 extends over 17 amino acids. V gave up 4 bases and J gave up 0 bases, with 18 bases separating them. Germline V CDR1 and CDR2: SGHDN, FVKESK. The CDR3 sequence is CASSRLDPGPANYGYTF. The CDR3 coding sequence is TGTGCCAGCAGCCGATTAGATCCGGGACCGGCTAACTATGGCTACACCTTC. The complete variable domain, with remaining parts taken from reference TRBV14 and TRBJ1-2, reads EAGVTQFPSHSVIEKGQTVTLRCDPISGHDNLYWYRRVMGKEIKFLLHFVKESKQDESGMPNNRFLAERTGGTYSTLKVQPAELEDSGVYFCASSRLDPGPANYGYTFGSGTRLTVV.

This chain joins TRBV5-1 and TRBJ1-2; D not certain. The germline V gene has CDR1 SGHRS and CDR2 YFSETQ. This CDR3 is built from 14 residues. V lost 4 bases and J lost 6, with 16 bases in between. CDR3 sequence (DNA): TGCGCCAGCAGCCAAGCGACCGCGTCCGATGGCTACACCTTC. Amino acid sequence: CASSQATASDGYTF.

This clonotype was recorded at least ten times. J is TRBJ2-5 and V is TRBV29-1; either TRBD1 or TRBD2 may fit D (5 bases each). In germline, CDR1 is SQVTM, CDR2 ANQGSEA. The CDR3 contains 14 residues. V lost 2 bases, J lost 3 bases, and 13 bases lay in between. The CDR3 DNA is TGCAGCGTTGAAATGGGACCCCGAGAAGAGACCCAGTACTTC. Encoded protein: CSVEMGPREETQYF.

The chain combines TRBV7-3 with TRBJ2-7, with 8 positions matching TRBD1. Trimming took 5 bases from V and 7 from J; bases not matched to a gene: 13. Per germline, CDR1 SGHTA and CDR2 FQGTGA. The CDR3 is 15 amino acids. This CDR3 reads CASSQWDRTPFEQYF. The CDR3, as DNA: TGTGCCAGCAGCCAATGGGACAGGACCCCTTTTGAGCAGTACTTC. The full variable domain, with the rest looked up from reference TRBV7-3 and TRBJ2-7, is GAGVSQTPSNKVTEKGKYVELRCDPISGHTALYWYRQSLGQGPEFLIYFQGTGAADDSGLPNDRFFAVRPEGSVSTLKIQRTERGDSAVYLCASSQWDRTPFEQYFGPGTRLTVT.

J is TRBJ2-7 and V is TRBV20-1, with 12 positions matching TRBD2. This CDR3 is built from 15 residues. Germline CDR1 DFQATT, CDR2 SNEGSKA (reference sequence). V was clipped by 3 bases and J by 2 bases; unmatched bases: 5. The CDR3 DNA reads TGCAGTGCTAGCTATCCTAGCGGGAGGGCCTACGAGCAGTACTTC. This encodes CSASYPSGRAYEQYF.

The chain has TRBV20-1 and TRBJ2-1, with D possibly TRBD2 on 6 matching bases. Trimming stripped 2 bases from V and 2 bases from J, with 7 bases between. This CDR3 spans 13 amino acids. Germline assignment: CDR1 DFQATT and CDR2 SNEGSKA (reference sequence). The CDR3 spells CSARRLAYNEQFF. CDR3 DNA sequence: TGCAGTGCTAGAAGACTAGCCTACAATGAGCAGTTCTTC.

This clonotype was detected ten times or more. CDR3 protein: CSALGRDRYEQYF. The DNA of the CDR3 is TGCAGCGCCCTCGGGAGGGACCGCTACGAGCAGTACTTC. The V and J genes are TRBV29-1 and TRBJ2-7; 8 nucleotides match TRBD2. CDR1 and CDR2 (germline): SQVTM, ANQGSEA. The ends lost 7 bases at V and 3 bases at J; junction bases unmatched: 8. The CDR3 totals 13 residues.

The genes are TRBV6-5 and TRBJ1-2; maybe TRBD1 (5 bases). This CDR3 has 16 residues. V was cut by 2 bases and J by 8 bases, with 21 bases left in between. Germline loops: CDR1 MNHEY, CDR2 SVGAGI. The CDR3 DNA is TGTGCCAGCAGTTACGACCAACCCCGGGACTTCGGCGGCTACACCTTC. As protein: CASSYDQPRDFGGYTF.

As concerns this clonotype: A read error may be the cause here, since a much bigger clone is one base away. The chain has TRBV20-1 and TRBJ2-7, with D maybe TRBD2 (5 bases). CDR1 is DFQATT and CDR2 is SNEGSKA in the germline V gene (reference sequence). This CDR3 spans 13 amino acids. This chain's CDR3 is CSTRAGSPYEQYF. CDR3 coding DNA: TGCAGTACTAGGGCAGGAAGCCCCTACGAGCAGTACTTC.

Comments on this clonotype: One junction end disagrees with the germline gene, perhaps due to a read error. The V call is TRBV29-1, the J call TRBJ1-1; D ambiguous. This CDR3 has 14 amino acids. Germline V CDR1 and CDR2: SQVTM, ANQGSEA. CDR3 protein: CGVQTPGGGTEAFF. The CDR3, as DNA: TGCGGCGTTCAAACCCCGGGTGGAGGGACTGAAGCTTTCTTT.

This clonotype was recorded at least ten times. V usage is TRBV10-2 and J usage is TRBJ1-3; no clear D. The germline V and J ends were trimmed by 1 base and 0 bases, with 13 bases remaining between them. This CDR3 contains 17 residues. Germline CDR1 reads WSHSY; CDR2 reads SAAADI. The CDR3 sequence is CASSEFATPSSGNTIYF. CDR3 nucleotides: TGCGCCAGCAGTGAGTTCGCCACCCCGAGCTCTGGAAACACCATATATTTT.

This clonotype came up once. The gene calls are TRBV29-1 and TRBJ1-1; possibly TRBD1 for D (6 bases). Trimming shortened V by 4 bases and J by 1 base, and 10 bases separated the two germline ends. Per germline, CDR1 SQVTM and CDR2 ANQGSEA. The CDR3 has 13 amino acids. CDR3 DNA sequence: TGCAGCGTTGGGACAGTAACGAACACTGAAGCTTTCTTT. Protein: CSVGTVTNTEAFF.

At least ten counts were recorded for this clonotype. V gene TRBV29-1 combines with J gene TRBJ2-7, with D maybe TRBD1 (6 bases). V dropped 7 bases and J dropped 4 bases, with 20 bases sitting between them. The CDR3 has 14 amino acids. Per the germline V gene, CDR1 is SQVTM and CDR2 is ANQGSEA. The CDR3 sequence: CSAHSDSTGYEQYF. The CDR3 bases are TGCAGCGCTCACTCCGACTCGACAGGATACGAGCAGTACTTC.